Listed below are T cell receptor beta chains from one sample, sequenced in a study of T cell changes during pregnancy in multiple sclerosis. Method: immunoSEQ multiplex PCR; TCRdb's copy keeps in-frame clones and lacks some. The repertoire holds fewer than 60,000 clones, with more than 85% as singletons. The sequencing here drew on CD4+ T cells from peripheral blood mononuclear cells, taken after pregnancy. The origin of the receptors is a female donor with multiple sclerosis, enrolled in a pregnancy study. Each CDR3 is given with its conserved first and last residue. D genes are given only for firm matches. Clone size is stated in some rows and not others, as once, few, many or a class when expanded.

clone_size: -; v_call: TRBV2; j_call: TRBJ2-7; d_call: -; cdr3_nt: TGTGCCAGCAGAGCCGACAGCTACGAGCAGTACTTC; cdr3_aa: CASRADSYEQYF
clone_size: -; v_call: TRBV28; j_call: TRBJ2-7; d_call: -; cdr3_nt: TGTGCCAGCAGTGTGCGCGGGGGCGCGTTAAGCGAGCAGTACTTC; cdr3_aa: CASSVRGGALSEQYF
clone_size: few; v_call: TRBV11-2; j_call: TRBJ2-7; d_call: TRBD2; cdr3_nt: TGTGCCAGCAGGCCAGGGGGGGCGGGAGGGCACGAGCAGTACTTC; cdr3_aa: CASRPGGAGGHEQYF
clone_size: few; v_call: TRBV6-6; j_call: TRBJ1-1; d_call: -; cdr3_nt: TGTGCCAGCAGTCAGGGGAACACTGAAGCTTTCTTT; cdr3_aa: CASSQGNTEAFF
clone_size: -; v_call: TRBV4-1; j_call: TRBJ2-7; d_call: -; cdr3_nt: TGCGCCAGCAGCCACCTTGGAGGCAGCCCCGACCAGCAGTACTTC; cdr3_aa: CASSHLGGSPDQQYF
clone_size: -; v_call: TRBV5-1; j_call: TRBJ2-1; d_call: TRBD2; cdr3_nt: TGCGCCAGCAGCGGAGGACTAGCGGGTCACAATGAGCAGTTCTTC; cdr3_aa: CASSGGLAGHNEQFF
clone_size: -; v_call: TRBV25-1; j_call: TRBJ1-1; d_call: -; cdr3_nt: TGTGCCAGCAGTGACCTTACAACCCGGAGGGGTGAAGCTTTCTTT; cdr3_aa: CASSDLTTRRGEAFF
clone_size: -; v_call: TRBV5-5; j_call: TRBJ2-7; d_call: -; cdr3_nt: TGTGCCAGCAGCTTGGAGGTGGGCAGGGGCTACGAGCAGTACTTC; cdr3_aa: CASSLEVGRGYEQYF
clone_size: -; v_call: TRBV29-1; j_call: TRBJ2-5; d_call: -; cdr3_nt: TGCAGCGTTGGAGATAAAGAGACCCAGTACTTC; cdr3_aa: CSVGDKETQYF
clone_size: -; v_call: TRBV4-1; j_call: TRBJ2-1; d_call: -; cdr3_nt: TGCGCCAGCAGCCAAAGGCGGGGCCCCTACAATGAGCAGTTCTTC; cdr3_aa: CASSQRRGPYNEQFF
clone_size: once; v_call: TRBV4-1; j_call: TRBJ2-5; d_call: TRBD2; cdr3_nt: TGCGCCAGCAGCCAAGGGACTAGCGGGAGGGCCGGGGAGACCCAGTACTTC; cdr3_aa: CASSQGTSGRAGETQYF
clone_size: -; v_call: TRBV5-4; j_call: TRBJ1-2; d_call: TRBD1; cdr3_nt: TGTGCCAGCAGCTCCGGGACAGGGGGTTTCAACTATGGCTACACCTTC; cdr3_aa: CASSSGTGGFNYGYTF
clone_size: -; v_call: TRBV11-2; j_call: TRBJ2-5; d_call: -; cdr3_nt: TGTGCCAGCAGCTTCGGAACCGGAGGGGCGCGGACCCAGTACTTC; cdr3_aa: CASSFGTGGARTQYF
clone_size: -; v_call: TRBV5-1; j_call: TRBJ2-2; d_call: -; cdr3_nt: TGCGCCAGCAGCTTGGAAGGGGTAGCCTACACCACCGGGGAGCTGTTTTTT; cdr3_aa: CASSLEGVAYTTGELFF
clone_size: -; v_call: TRBV27; j_call: TRBJ1-2; d_call: TRBD1; cdr3_nt: TGTGCCAGCAGCCTGCGGGGACAGGCCCACTATGGCTACACCTTC; cdr3_aa: CASSLRGQAHYGYTF
clone_size: -; v_call: TRBV4-2; j_call: TRBJ2-5; d_call: TRBD2; cdr3_nt: TGTGCCAGCAGCCCGACTAGCGGTAAACAAGAGACCCAGTACTTC; cdr3_aa: CASSPTSGKQETQYF
clone_size: -; v_call: TRBV19; j_call: TRBJ1-4; d_call: TRBD1; cdr3_nt: TGTGCCAGCCTAAGACAGGGGCTGGCTGGCGGGGAAAAACTGTTTTTT; cdr3_aa: CASLRQGLAGGEKLFF
clone_size: -; v_call: TRBV28; j_call: TRBJ1-5; d_call: TRBD1; cdr3_nt: TGTGCCAGCAGTTTGTGGCCACCGGGACAGGGCAATCAGCCCCAGCATTTT; cdr3_aa: CASSLWPPGQGNQPQHF
clone_size: -; v_call: TRBV11-3; j_call: TRBJ2-1; d_call: TRBD2; cdr3_nt: TGTGCCAGCAGCAACGGACTAGCGGGCAATGAGCAGTTCTTC; cdr3_aa: CASSNGLAGNEQFF
clone_size: -; v_call: TRBV11-2; j_call: TRBJ1-2; d_call: TRBD1; cdr3_nt: TGTGCCAGCAGCCTATCGGACAGGAACTATGGCTACACCTTC; cdr3_aa: CASSLSDRNYGYTF
clone_size: -; v_call: TRBV2; j_call: TRBJ2-7; d_call: -; cdr3_nt: TGTGCCAGCAGGGGGGACGGGGGGCCGCCGAACTTC; cdr3_aa: CASRGDGGPPNF
clone_size: -; v_call: TRBV7-8; j_call: TRBJ2-2; d_call: TRBD1; cdr3_nt: TGTGCCAGCACCCCGCCCCTACGTCTGAGGACAGGGCCCGGGGAGCTGTTTTTT; cdr3_aa: CASTPPLRLRTGPGELFF
clone_size: once; v_call: TRBV6-4; j_call: TRBJ2-7; d_call: -; cdr3_nt: TGTGCCAGCAGTGAGCTATTCGGCTACGAGCAGTACTTC; cdr3_aa: CASSELFGYEQYF
clone_size: -; v_call: TRBV6-6; j_call: TRBJ2-5; d_call: -; cdr3_nt: TGTGCCAGCAGTCAACTAGGTCGGGAGACCCAGTACTTC; cdr3_aa: CASSQLGRETQYF
clone_size: -; v_call: TRBV9; j_call: TRBJ2-1; d_call: TRBD2; cdr3_nt: TGTGCCAGCAGCGTCCCTACTAGCGGGCCCGTCCATGAGCAGTTCTTC; cdr3_aa: CASSVPTSGPVHEQFF
clone_size: once; v_call: TRBV11-2; j_call: TRBJ2-5; d_call: -; cdr3_nt: TGTGCCAGCAGCCCCGGGTTTCCAGGGGAGACCCAGTACTTC; cdr3_aa: CASSPGFPGETQYF
clone_size: -; v_call: TRBV6-1; j_call: TRBJ1-5; d_call: TRBD1; cdr3_nt: TGTGCCAGCAAGGCGGGACAGGGGAATTTACAGCCCCAGCATTTT; cdr3_aa: CASKAGQGNLQPQHF
clone_size: -; v_call: TRBV9; j_call: TRBJ2-7; d_call: TRBD2; cdr3_nt: TGTGCCAGCAGCGGACGACAGGGACTAGCGGGCTTGGGCGAGCAGTACTTC; cdr3_aa: CASSGRQGLAGLGEQYF
clone_size: -; v_call: TRBV10-3; j_call: TRBJ2-1; d_call: TRBD1; cdr3_nt: TGTGCCATCAGTATGGGACAGGCCCTCAATGAGCAGTTCTTC; cdr3_aa: CAISMGQALNEQFF
clone_size: -; v_call: TRBV7-2; j_call: TRBJ2-3; d_call: TRBD2; cdr3_nt: TGTGCCAGCAGCAATCTGGCGGGAGGGAGCACAGATACGCAGTATTTT; cdr3_aa: CASSNLAGGSTDTQYF
clone_size: -; v_call: TRBV2; j_call: TRBJ2-6; d_call: TRBD1; cdr3_nt: TGTGCCAGCAGATCTGCAGGGGGAAGGTCTGGGGCCAACGTCCTGACTTTC; cdr3_aa: CASRSAGGRSGANVLTF
clone_size: -; v_call: TRBV4-1; j_call: TRBJ2-7; d_call: -; cdr3_nt: TGCGCCAGCAGCCAAGTAGACAGAACCTACGAGCAGTACTTC; cdr3_aa: CASSQVDRTYEQYF
clone_size: -; v_call: TRBV7-2; j_call: TRBJ2-3; d_call: TRBD2; cdr3_nt: TGTGCCAGCAGCTTAGTGGCGGGAGGGCTATATTTT; cdr3_aa: CASSLVAGGLYF
clone_size: -; v_call: TRBV30; j_call: TRBJ1-4; d_call: -; cdr3_nt: TGTGCCTGGAGGGGATCGGCAGGGAGGTTTGAAAAACTGTTTTTT; cdr3_aa: CAWRGSAGRFEKLFF
clone_size: -; v_call: TRBV5-1; j_call: TRBJ1-1; d_call: -; cdr3_nt: TGCGCCAGCAGCCCCGCCGCGGGGTCCGTGAACACTGAAGCTTTCTTT; cdr3_aa: CASSPAAGSVNTEAFF
clone_size: -; v_call: TRBV5-1; j_call: TRBJ2-5; d_call: TRBD2; cdr3_nt: TGCGCCAGCAGCTTTGGGGGTACGGGAGGATTCCAAGAGACCCAGTACTTC; cdr3_aa: CASSFGGTGGFQETQYF
clone_size: -; v_call: TRBV13; j_call: TRBJ1-2; d_call: -; cdr3_nt: TGTGCCAGCAGCTTATTCGGTTCTAACTATGGCTACACCTTC; cdr3_aa: CASSLFGSNYGYTF
clone_size: -; v_call: TRBV5-4; j_call: TRBJ2-1; d_call: TRBD2; cdr3_nt: TGTGCCAGCAGTACAAGCGGGAACCCCAGGAATGAGCAGTTCTTC; cdr3_aa: CASSTSGNPRNEQFF
clone_size: -; v_call: TRBV6-5; j_call: TRBJ1-1; d_call: TRBD1; cdr3_nt: TGTGCCAGCAACCTACAGGGGGCCGGCACTGAAGCTTTCTTT; cdr3_aa: CASNLQGAGTEAFF
clone_size: -; v_call: TRBV28; j_call: TRBJ1-5; d_call: -; cdr3_nt: TGTGCCAGCAGAGGAGACCCCCGCGGTAGTCAGCCCCAGCATTTT; cdr3_aa: CASRGDPRGSQPQHF
clone_size: -; v_call: TRBV6-1; j_call: TRBJ1-1; d_call: -; cdr3_nt: TGTGCCAGCAGTGAATTCCGGACAGTGTCCGCTTTCTTT; cdr3_aa: CASSEFRTVSAFF
clone_size: -; v_call: TRBV5-6; j_call: TRBJ2-7; d_call: TRBD2; cdr3_nt: TGTGCCAGCAGCCCTCTACAAACTAGCGGGAGCCACGAGCAGTACTTC; cdr3_aa: CASSPLQTSGSHEQYF
clone_size: -; v_call: TRBV18; j_call: TRBJ2-3; d_call: TRBD2; cdr3_nt: TGTGCCAGCTCACCGGGACTAGCTATGGATACGCAGTATTTT; cdr3_aa: CASSPGLAMDTQYF
clone_size: -; v_call: TRBV2; j_call: TRBJ2-7; d_call: -; cdr3_nt: TGTGCCAGCCGGCGGGACGCCTACGAGCAGTACTTC; cdr3_aa: CASRRDAYEQYF